This T cell receptor beta chain is from a study of T-cell memory formation after mild COVID-19. Germline V lookup: CDR1 MGHRA, CDR2 YSYEKL. This CDR3 spans 17 amino acids. J lost 6 bases, V lost 1 base, and 9 bases had no gene match. TCRdb reprocessed the 5' RACE reads with MiXCR, giving one entry per CDR3 protein. Here the sample spans 380,000 or so distinct CDR3 sequences, roughly 13% being singletons. This clonotype turned up a few times. The sequence was collected from a man aged 18 to 30 who had mild COVID-19 (a few samples of this study predate the infection). Cell type and time point are not known. The genes are TRBV4-1 and TRBJ1-1, with TRBD1 identical over 12 bases. The sample was PBMCs or a T cell subset sorted from them (not recorded which). This chain's CDR3 is CASSQAGQGAFRPEAFF. The DNA for the CDR3 is TGCGCCAGCAGCCAAGCGGGACAGGGGGCGTTCCGCCCTGAAGCTTTCTTT.